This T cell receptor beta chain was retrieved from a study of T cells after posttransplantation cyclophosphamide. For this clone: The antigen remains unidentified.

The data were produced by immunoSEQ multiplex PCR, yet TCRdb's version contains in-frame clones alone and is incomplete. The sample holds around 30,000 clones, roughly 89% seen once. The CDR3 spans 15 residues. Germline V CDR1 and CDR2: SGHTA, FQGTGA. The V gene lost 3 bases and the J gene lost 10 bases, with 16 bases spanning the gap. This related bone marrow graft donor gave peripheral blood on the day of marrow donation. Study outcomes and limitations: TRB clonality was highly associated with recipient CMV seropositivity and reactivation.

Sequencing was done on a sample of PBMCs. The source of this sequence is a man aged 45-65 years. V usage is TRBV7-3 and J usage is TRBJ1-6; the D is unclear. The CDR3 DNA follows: TGTGCCAGCAGCTTGACGGGGAGGGCGTACTCACCCCTCCACTTT. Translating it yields CASSLTGRAYSPLHF. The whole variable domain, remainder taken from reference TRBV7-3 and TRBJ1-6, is GAGVSQTPSNKVTEKGKYVELRCDPISGHTALYWYRQSLGQGPEFLIYFQGTGAADDSGLPNDRFFAVRPEGSVSTLKIQRTERGDSAVYLCASSLTGRAYSPLHFGNGTRLTVT.